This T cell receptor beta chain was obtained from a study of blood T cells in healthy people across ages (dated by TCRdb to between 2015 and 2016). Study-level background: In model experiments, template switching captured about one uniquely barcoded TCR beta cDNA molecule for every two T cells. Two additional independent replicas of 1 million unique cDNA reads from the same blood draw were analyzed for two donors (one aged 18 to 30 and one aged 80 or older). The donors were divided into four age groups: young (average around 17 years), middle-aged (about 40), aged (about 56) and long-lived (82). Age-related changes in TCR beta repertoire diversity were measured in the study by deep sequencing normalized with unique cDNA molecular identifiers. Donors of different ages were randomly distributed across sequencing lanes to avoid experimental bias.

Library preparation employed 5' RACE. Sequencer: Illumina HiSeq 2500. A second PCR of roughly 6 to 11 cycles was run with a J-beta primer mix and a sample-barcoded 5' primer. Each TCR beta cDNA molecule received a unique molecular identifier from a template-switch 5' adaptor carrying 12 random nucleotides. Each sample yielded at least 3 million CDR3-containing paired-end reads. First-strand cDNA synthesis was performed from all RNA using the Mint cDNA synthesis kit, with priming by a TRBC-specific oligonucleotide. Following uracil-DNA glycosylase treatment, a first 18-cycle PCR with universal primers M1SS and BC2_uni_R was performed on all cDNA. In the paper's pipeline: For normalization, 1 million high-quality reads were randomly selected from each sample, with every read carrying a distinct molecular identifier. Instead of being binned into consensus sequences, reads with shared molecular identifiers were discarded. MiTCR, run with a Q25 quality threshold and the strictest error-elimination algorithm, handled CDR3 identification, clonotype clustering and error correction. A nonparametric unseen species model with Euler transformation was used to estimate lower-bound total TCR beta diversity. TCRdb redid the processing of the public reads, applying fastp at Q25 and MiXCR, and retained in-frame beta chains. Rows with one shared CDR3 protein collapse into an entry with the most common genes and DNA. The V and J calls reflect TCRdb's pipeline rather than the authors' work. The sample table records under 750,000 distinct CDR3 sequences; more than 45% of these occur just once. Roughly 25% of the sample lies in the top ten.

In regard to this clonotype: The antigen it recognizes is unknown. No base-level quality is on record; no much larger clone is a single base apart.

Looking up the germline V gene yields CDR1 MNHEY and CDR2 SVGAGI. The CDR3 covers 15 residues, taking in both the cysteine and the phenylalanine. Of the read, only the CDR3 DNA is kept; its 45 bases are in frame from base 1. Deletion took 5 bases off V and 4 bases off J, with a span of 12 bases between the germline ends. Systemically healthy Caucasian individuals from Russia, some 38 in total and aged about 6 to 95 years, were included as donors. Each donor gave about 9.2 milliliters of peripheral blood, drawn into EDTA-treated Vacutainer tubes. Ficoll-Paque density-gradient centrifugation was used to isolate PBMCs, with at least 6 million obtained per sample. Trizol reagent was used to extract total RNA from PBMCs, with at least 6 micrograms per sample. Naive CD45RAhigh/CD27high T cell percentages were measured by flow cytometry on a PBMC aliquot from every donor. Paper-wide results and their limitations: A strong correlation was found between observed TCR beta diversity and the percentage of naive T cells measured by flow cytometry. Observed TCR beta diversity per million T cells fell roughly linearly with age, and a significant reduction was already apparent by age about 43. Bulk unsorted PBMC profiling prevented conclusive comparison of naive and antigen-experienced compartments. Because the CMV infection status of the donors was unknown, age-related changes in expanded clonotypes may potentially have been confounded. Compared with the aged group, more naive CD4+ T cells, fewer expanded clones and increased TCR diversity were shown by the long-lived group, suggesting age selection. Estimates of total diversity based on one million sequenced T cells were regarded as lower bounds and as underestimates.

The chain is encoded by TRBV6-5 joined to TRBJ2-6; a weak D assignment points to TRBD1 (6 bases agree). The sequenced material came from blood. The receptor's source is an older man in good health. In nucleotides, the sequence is TGTGCCAGCAGTCCCTCAGGGGAAGGGGCCAACGTCCTGACTTTC. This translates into CASSPSGEGANVLTF.